The 13 T cell receptor beta chains listed next were all sequenced from one sample in a study of shared clonotypes between healthy human individuals. TCRdb's table, derived via immunoSEQ multiplex PCR, lists solely in-frame clones and lacks some. The sample yields roughly 1.5 million clones, 98% seen once. Sequencing used naive CD4+ T cells sorted from blood. Sample subset: CD45RA+ positively selected. These TCRs come from a man aged 25-40 years in good health.

The chain combines TRBV5-4 with TRBJ2-3; D remains ambiguous. This CDR3 has 12 residues. CDR1 is SGHNT and CDR2 is YYREEE in the germline V gene (reference sequence). V lost 3 bases, J lost 2 bases, and 4 bases lay in between. The CDR3 region is CASSYYTDTQYF. The CDR3 DNA reads as TGTGCCAGCAGCTATTACACAGATACGCAGTATTTT.

A few counts support this clone. This chain uses TRBV15 with TRBJ2-3; D is possibly TRBD1 (5 bases). Trimming stripped 0 bases from V and 3 bases from J, with 10 bases between. CDR1 LNHNV and CDR2 YYDKDF come from the germline V gene (reference sequence). The CDR3 is made up of 15 amino acids. This CDR3 reads CATSRDPSGTDTQYF. In nucleotides, the CDR3 is TGTGCCACCAGCAGAGATCCCTCAGGGACAGATACGCAGTATTTT. The full variable domain, completed using reference TRBV15 and TRBJ2-3, is DAMVIQNPRYQVTQFGKPVTLSCSQTLNHNVMYWYQQKSSQAPKLLFHYYDKDFNNEADTPDNFQSRRPNTSFCFLDIRSPGLGDTAMYLCATSRDPSGTDTQYFGPGTRLTVL.

V and J are TRBV28 and TRBJ2-7; weak D call: TRBD1 (6 bases). The germline V gene has CDR1 MDHEN and CDR2 SYDVKM. Trimming removed 10 bases at V and 2 bases at J, with 15 bases between. This CDR3 is 13 amino acids long. The CDR3 nucleotides are TGTGCCACCAATCCGACAGGTACCTACGAGCAGTACTTC. The encoded protein is CATNPTGTYEQYF.

The chain joins TRBV5-1 to TRBJ2-2; D remains unclear. The CDR3 loop spans 15 amino acids. CDR1 is SGHRS and CDR2 is YFSETQ in the germline V gene. V was trimmed by 2 bases and J by 7 bases, leaving 15 bases between them. CDR3 nucleotide sequence: TGCGCCAGCAGCTTTCGGTCGCAGGCGAGCGGGGAGCTGTTTTTT. This encodes CASSFRSQASGELFF.

The V gene is TRBV19, the J gene TRBJ2-1; D is possibly TRBD2 (5 bases). Germline CDR1 and CDR2: LNHDA and SQIVND (reference sequence). The CDR3 runs 14 residues. V lost 6 bases and J 11 bases, leaving 20 bases between the germline ends. The CDR3 sequence is CASRETRGRGKQFF. The CDR3 bases are TGTGCCAGTAGAGAAACGCGTGGCCGGGGTAAGCAGTTCTTC.

CDR3 coding DNA: TGCGCCAGCAGCGGCCCTAGCGGGTATTCCTACAATGAGCAGTTCTTC. This translates into CASSGPSGYSYNEQFF. The rearrangement links TRBV5-1 to TRBJ2-1, with 8 nucleotides matching TRBD2. Per the germline V gene, CDR1 is SGHRS and CDR2 is YFSETQ. This CDR3 comprises 16 residues. Trimming took 4 bases from V and 1 from J; bases not matched to a gene: 7.

The chain couples TRBV14 to TRBJ2-7, with D uncertain. In germline, CDR1 is SGHDN, CDR2 FVKESK. Trimming took 0 bases from V and 7 from J, leaving 16 bases between them. The CDR3 has 15 amino acids. The CDR3 DNA reads as TGTGCCAGCAGCCAAGATCAGGCTAATTTACGGGAGCAGTACTTC. Encoded protein: CASSQDQANLREQYF.

The V gene is TRBV18, the J gene TRBJ2-3; 11 positions agree with TRBD2. J gave up 2 bases and V 2 bases, and 3 bases lay outside the gene matches. This CDR3 region has 16 residues. Germline V CDR1 and CDR2: KGHSH, LQKENI. For the CDR3, the DNA is TGTGCCAGCTCACCAACGGGACTAGCGGACACAGATACGCAGTATTTT. Its translation is CASSPTGLADTDTQYF.

The chain combines TRBV28 with TRBJ2-1, with TRBD2 identical over 7 bases. In germline, CDR1 is MDHEN, CDR2 SYDVKM. Trimming at V came to 6 bases and at J to 5 bases, leaving 13 bases not matched to a gene. The CDR3 runs to 16 residues. CDR3 residues: CASSAAGLADNNEQFF. The CDR3 nucleotides read TGTGCCAGCAGCGCGGCAGGGCTAGCGGACAACAATGAGCAGTTCTTC.

This clone appeared many times. The chain combines TRBV7-9 with TRBJ1-5; 7 bases are shared with TRBD1. CDR1 and CDR2 from the germline V gene are SEHNR and FQNEAQ (reference sequence). The CDR3 consists of 15 residues. After removal of 5 bases from V and 3 bases from J, the junction contained 7 bases not matched to a gene. CDR3 DNA: TGTGCCAGCAGCATCTCGGGACAGCTCAATCAGCCCCAGCATTTT. This gives the protein CASSISGQLNQPQHF.

Notes on this clone: Other nucleotide sequences from this sample produce the same CDR3. Written as DNA, the CDR3 is TGCGCCAGCAGCTTGGGACAGGGGGCTGGAAACACCATATATTTT. Translated, it gives CASSLGQGAGNTIYF. This chain connects TRBV5-1 to TRBJ1-3, with 9 nucleotides matching TRBD1. CDR3 length equals 15 residues. Germline V gives CDR1 SGHRS, CDR2 YFSETQ. V gave up 0 bases and J gave up 2 bases; unmatched junction bases: 0. Complete variable domain (other parts from reference TRBV5-1 and TRBJ1-3): KAGVTQTPRYLIKTRGQQVTLSCSPISGHRSVSWYQQTPGQGLQFLFEYFSETQRNKGNFPGRFSGRQFSNSRSEMNVSTLELGDSALYLCASSLGQGAGNTIYFGEGSWLTVV.

The CDR3 here is CASSSLLDTGELFF. CDR3 in DNA: TGCGCCAGCAGCTCCCTTTTAGACACCGGGGAGCTGTTTTTT. The rearrangement uses TRBV5-1 and TRBJ2-2, with D uncertain. V was cut by 3 bases and J by 3 bases, with 9 bases left in between. CDR1 and CDR2 (germline): SGHRS, YFSETQ. This CDR3 has 14 amino acids. The full variable domain, rest sourced from reference TRBV5-1 and TRBJ2-2, is KAGVTQTPRYLIKTRGQQVTLSCSPISGHRSVSWYQQTPGQGLQFLFEYFSETQRNKGNFPGRFSGRQFSNSRSEMNVSTLELGDSALYLCASSSLLDTGELFFGEGSRLTVL.

This sequence joins TRBV7-9 and TRBJ2-1; perhaps TRBD2 as D (6 bases). With 5 bases removed from V and 0 bases from J, the gap between germline ends came to 23 bases. The CDR3 spans 19 residues. CDR1 SEHNR and CDR2 FQNEAQ come from the germline V gene (reference sequence). The CDR3 protein is CASSKHSGLSQSSYNEQFF. CDR3 DNA: TGTGCCAGCAGCAAACATAGCGGCCTATCCCAAAGCTCCTACAATGAGCAGTTCTTC.